These T cell receptor beta chains were read from a single sample in a study of control samples from healthy donors and cancer patients. The table came from immunoSEQ multiplex PCR; TCRdb's copy has only in-frame clones and leaves some out. The sample consists of about 21,000 clones, 84% of them appearing once. The specimen was PBMCs. These receptors all come from a man in his sixties with colorectal cancer. Each CDR3 is given with its conserved first and last residue. A D gene is named only where the DNA matches it firmly. Clone sizes are given selectively: once, few, many, or a class where the clone is expanded.

J | D | size | V | DNA | CDR3
TRBJ2-6 | NA | once | TRBV28 | TGTGCCAGCAGTTTATGGAGGTCTGCTCTCCCTCTCTCTGGGGCCAACGTCCTGACTTTC | CASSLWRSALPLSGANVLTF
TRBJ2-3 | TRBD1 | few | TRBV9 | TGTGCCAGCAGCTTCGGACAGGGAAGCACAGATACGCAGTATTTT | CASSFGQGSTDTQYF
TRBJ2-5 | TRBD2 | few | TRBV5-8 | TGTGCCAGCAGCTTGAAGTTGGGACTAGCGGTGCAGTACCAAGAGACCCAGTACTTC | CASSLKLGLAVQYQETQYF
TRBJ2-2 | NA | few | TRBV12-3/TRBV12-4 | TGTGCCAGCAGTCCCTGGATGGCGGGGGAGCTGTTTTTT | CASSPWMAGELFF
TRBJ2-2 | NA | NA | TRBV6-5 | TGTGCCAGCAAACGGGACGGAACGAACACCGGGGAGCTGTTTTTT | CASKRDGTNTGELFF
TRBJ2-1 | NA | NA | TRBV2 | TGTGCCAGCTATAGCTCCTACAATGAGCAGTTCTTC | CASYSSYNEQFF
TRBJ1-2 | TRBD1 | few | TRBV15 | TGTGCCACCAGCGAAGGACAGGCGACGGGAGATGGCTACACCTTC | CATSEGQATGDGYTF
TRBJ1-1 | NA | once | TRBV18 | TGTGCCAGCTCGTCAAGACTCGACGGTTACACTGAAGCTTTCTTT | CASSSRLDGYTEAFF
TRBJ2-2 | NA | NA | TRBV5-4 | TGTGCCAGCAGCTTGGGGTCGGGGGCGCCCACCGGGGAGCTGTTTTTT | CASSLGSGAPTGELFF
TRBJ1-6 | NA | once | TRBV13 | TGTGCCAGCTTAATCCCTTTGGAGGTTTATAATTCACCCCTCCACTTT | CASLIPLEVYNSPLHF
TRBJ1-3 | NA | once | TRBV18 | TGTGCCAGCTCACAGGACAGTTCTGGAAGCACCATATATTTT | CASSQDSSGSTIYF
TRBJ1-3 | NA | medium-sized | TRBV4-1 | TGCGCCAGCAGCCAAGTGGACTTGGGGTTCACTGGAAACACCATATATTTT | CASSQVDLGFTGNTIYF
TRBJ1-2 | TRBD1 | NA | TRBV18 | TGTGCCAGCTCACCCTTTCCGGGACAGGATAATGGCTACACCTTC | CASSPFPGQDNGYTF
TRBJ1-2 | NA | NA | TRBV4-1 | TGCGCCAGCAGCCAATATTACACAGGGAATGGTGGCTACACCTTC | CASSQYYTGNGGYTF
TRBJ1-4 | TRBD1 | NA | TRBV11-3 | TGTGCCAGCAGCGGACCCGGGACAGGGCAAAGAACTGTTTTT | CASSGPGTGQRTVF
TRBJ1-1 | TRBD1 | NA | TRBV6-5 | TGTGCCAGCAGTTACTTTGGGACAGGGTTGAACACTGAAGCTTTCTTT | CASSYFGTGLNTEAFF
TRBJ1-2 | NA | NA | TRBV9 | TGTGCCAGCACCGTAGGCCCGGAGATGGGGGGGGGCTATGGCTACACCTTC | CASTVGPEMGGGYGYTF
TRBJ1-5 | NA | NA | TRBV7-9 | TGTGCCAGCAGCCCCCCGGGCAATCAGCCCCAGCATTTT | CASSPPGNQPQHF
TRBJ1-5 | TRBD1 | NA | TRBV18 | TGTGCCAGCTCAGGACAGGGCGGTGGTCAGCCCCAGCATTTT | CASSGQGGGQPQHF
TRBJ1-1 | NA | few | TRBV6-5 | TGTGCCAGCAGTTATTACCGGACAACGAACACTGAAGCTTTCTTT | CASSYYRTTNTEAFF
TRBJ1-6 | NA | NA | TRBV6-2/TRBV6-3 | TGTGCCAGCAGTTACGGGCCAGCAATGGATAATTCACCCCTCCACTTT | CASSYGPAMDNSPLHF
TRBJ2-7 | TRBD1 | NA | TRBV11-2 | TGTGCCAGCAGAGAGAGACAGGGGGCTCACGAGCAGTACTTC | CASRERQGAHEQYF
TRBJ2-3 | NA | NA | TRBV14 | TGTGCCAGCAGCAAATTACAGAACACAGATACGCAGTATTTT | CASSKLQNTDTQYF
TRBJ2-1 | NA | NA | TRBV9 | TGTGCCAGCAGCGTAGATTCCAGGGGGGCCTACAATGAGCAGTTCTTC | CASSVDSRGAYNEQFF
TRBJ1-2 | TRBD1 | NA | TRBV13 | TGTGCCAGCAGCTCCGACAGGGGAGACTATGGCTACACCTTC | CASSSDRGDYGYTF
TRBJ1-2 | NA | NA | TRBV11-2 | TGTGCCAGCAGCTACTCAGGACACCTCTCTTCTAACTATGGCTACACCTTC | CASSYSGHLSSNYGYTF
TRBJ1-4 | NA | once | TRBV2 | TGTGCCAGCAGTAGACAAGCAACTAATGAAAAACTGTTTTTT | CASSRQATNEKLFF
TRBJ1-5 | NA | few | TRBV7-2 | TGTGCCAGCAGCTTATCTGGGGACACGTTCAATCAGCCCCAGCATTTT | CASSLSGDTFNQPQHF
TRBJ1-1 | NA | NA | TRBV19 | TGTGCCAGTGCCCTTCAGGGGTTAGTAGGCGCTGAAGCTTTCTTT | CASALQGLVGAEAFF
TRBJ1-2 | TRBD1 | NA | TRBV9 | TGTGCCAGCAGCACCGACAGGGGTGGCTATGGCTACACCTTC | CASSTDRGGYGYTF
TRBJ1-2 | NA | NA | TRBV6-2/TRBV6-3 | TGTGCCAGCAGTTACTCCGCAGGGAAGAGAGAAGGCTACACCTTC | CASSYSAGKREGYTF